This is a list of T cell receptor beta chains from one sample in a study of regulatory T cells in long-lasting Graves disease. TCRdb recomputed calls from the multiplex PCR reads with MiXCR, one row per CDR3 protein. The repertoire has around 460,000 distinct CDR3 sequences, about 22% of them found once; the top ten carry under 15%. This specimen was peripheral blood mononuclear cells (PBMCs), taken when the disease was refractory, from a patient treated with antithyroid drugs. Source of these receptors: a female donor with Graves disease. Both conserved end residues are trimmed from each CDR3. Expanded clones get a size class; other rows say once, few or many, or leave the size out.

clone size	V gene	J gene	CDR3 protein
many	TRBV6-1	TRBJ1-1	ASRPPGPPNTEAF
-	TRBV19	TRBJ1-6	ASGGQVNSPLH
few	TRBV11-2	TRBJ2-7	ASSLMDGGLSYEQY
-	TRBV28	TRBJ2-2	ASSFEGAGTGELF
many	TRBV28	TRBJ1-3	ASSTSWDTIY
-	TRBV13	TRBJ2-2	ASSLGRETVGELF
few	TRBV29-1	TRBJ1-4	SAGGRVNEKLF
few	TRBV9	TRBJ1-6	ASSAGTGESYNSPLH
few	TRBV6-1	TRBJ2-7	ASKGQAAYEQY
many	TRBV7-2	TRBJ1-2	ASSPERSWDREGYT
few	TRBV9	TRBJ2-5	ASSVSGGGETQY
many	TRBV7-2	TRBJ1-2	ASSLAGEGGFGYT
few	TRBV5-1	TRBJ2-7	ASSYRVLSDEQY
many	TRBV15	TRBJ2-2	ATSRETSGGELF
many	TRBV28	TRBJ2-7	ASSSPGQGNEEQY
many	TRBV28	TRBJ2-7	ASIPGVGTYEQY
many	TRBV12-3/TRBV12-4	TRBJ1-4	ASSHRSGQGGEKLF
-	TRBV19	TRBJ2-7	ASMAGTGYYEQY
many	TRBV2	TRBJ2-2	ASGILGLTGELF
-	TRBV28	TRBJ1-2	ASRPRQGTGYT
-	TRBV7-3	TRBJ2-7	ASSREPAETTKKYEQY
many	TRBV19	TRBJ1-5	ASSIRGQNQPQH
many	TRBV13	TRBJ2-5	ASSSRAEQETQY
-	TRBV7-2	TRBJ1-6	ASSPTVGGFSYNSPLH
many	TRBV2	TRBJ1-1	ALTGEEWTEAF
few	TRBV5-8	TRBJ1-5	ASSSRRGDNQPQH